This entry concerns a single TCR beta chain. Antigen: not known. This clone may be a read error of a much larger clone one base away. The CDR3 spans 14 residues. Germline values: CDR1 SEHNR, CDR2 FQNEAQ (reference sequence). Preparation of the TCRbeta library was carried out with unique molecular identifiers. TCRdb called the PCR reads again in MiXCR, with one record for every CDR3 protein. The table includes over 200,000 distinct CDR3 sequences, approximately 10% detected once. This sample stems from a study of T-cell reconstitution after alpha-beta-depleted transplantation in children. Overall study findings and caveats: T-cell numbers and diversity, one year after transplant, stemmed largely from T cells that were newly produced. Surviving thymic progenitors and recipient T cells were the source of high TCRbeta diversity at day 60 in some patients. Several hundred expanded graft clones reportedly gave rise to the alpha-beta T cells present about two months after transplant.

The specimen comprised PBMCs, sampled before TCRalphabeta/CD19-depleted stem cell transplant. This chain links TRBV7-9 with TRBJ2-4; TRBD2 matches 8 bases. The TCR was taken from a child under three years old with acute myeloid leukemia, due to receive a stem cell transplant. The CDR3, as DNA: TGTGCCAGCAGCTTAACGGGAGGGCTAAACATTCAGCACTTC. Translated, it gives CASSLTGGLNIQHF.